The sequence of this TCR beta chain was determined in a study of CXCR3-negative and CXCR3-positive naive CD8 T cells. Germline loops: CDR1 MDHEN, CDR2 SYDVKM. The CDR3 has 13 amino acids. Carrying UMI labels, the TRB cDNA libraries were prepared through 5' RACE. TCRdb reprocessed the 5' RACE reads and stores each CDR3 protein as one record, lacking DNA. This sample contains some 130,000 distinct CDR3 sequences. The receptor was isolated from a human donor in good health. Some clones in this sample may be carry-over from other donors' samples. Sequenced material: naive CXCR3- CD8+ T cells from blood. Subset denoted: CD45RO-CCR7+CD27+CD95- naive CD8+ T cells lacking CXCR3 (TNR3-). The chain carries TRBV28 and TRBJ2-1; absent DNA, TCRdb's TRBD1 call cannot be checked. CDR3 amino acids: CASSSLGNSEQFF.